Each of the 20 T cell receptor beta chains below was sequenced from the same sample in a study of control samples from healthy donors and cancer patients. Only in-frame clones appear in the TCRdb table, and some are missing; sequencing was by immunoSEQ multiplex PCR. This table has about 72,000 clones, roughly 92% appearing once. The sequenced sample consisted of blood. Every receptor here comes from a woman aged 60 to 75 in good health.

The chain has TRBV27 and TRBJ2-1, with D possibly being TRBD1 (5 bases). The V gene lost 7 bases and the J gene lost 3 bases, with 10 bases spanning the gap. Germline CDR1 and CDR2: MNHEY and SMNVEV (reference sequence). CDR3 length equals 13 residues. The CDR3 coding sequence is TGTGCCAGCAATAACCAGGGCTACAATGAGCAGTTCTTC. Translated: CASNNQGYNEQFF.

The V gene is TRBV6-5, the J gene TRBJ1-5; D gene unclear. Germline V gives CDR1 MNHEY, CDR2 SVGAGI. The CDR3 loop spans 15 amino acids. Trimming took off 7 bases at V and 4 bases at J, with 17 bases between the two ends. CDR3 residues: CASTPGVLRNQPQHF. The CDR3 bases are TGTGCCAGCACCCCGGGAGTCCTTAGGAATCAGCCCCAGCATTTT.

This sequence joins TRBV10-1 and TRBJ2-3; 12 positions match TRBD2. The ends lost 0 bases at V and 1 base at J; junction bases unmatched: 2. The CDR3 runs to 17 residues. The V gene's germline CDR1 is WNHNN and CDR2 SYGVQD (reference sequence). The DNA of the CDR3 is TGCGCCAGCAGTGAGTCGCCTAGCGGGGGGGGCACAGATACGCAGTATTTT. This gives the protein CASSESPSGGGTDTQYF.

Here the CDR3 reads CASSPGKGAFYGYTF. CDR3 DNA: TGTGCCAGCAGCCCCGGTAAGGGGGCGTTCTATGGCTACACCTTC. The genes are TRBV7-9 and TRBJ1-2, with TRBD1 identical over 7 bases. The CDR3 runs 15 residues. Germline-derived CDR1 and CDR2 are SEHNR and FQNEAQ (reference sequence). Germline trimming cut 5 bases from V and 4 bases from J; bases unmatched to any gene: 10.

This chain uses TRBV9 with TRBJ2-1; 10 positions match TRBD2. Germline V gene lookup returns CDR1 SGDLS and CDR2 YYNGEE. The CDR3 consists of 15 residues. J gave up 0 bases and V 3 bases, and 0 bases lay outside the gene matches. In DNA, the CDR3 is TGTGCCAGCAGCGCTAGCGGGAGCTCCTACAATGAGCAGTTCTTC. It specifies CASSASGSSYNEQFF. Full variable domain (outside the CDR3, taken from reference TRBV9 and TRBJ2-1): DSGVTQTPKHLITATGQRVTLRCSPRSGDLSVYWYQQSLDQGLQFLIQYYNGEERAKGNILERFSAQQFPDLHSELNLSSLELGDSALYFCASSASGSSYNEQFFGPGTRLTVL.

The CDR3 loop reads CASSTASYGYTF. For the CDR3, the DNA is TGTGCCAGCAGTACGGCAAGCTATGGCTACACCTTC. The chain combines TRBV14 with TRBJ1-2, with no clear D. The germline V gene encodes CDR1 SGHDN and CDR2 FVKESK. The CDR3 sequence is 12 residues long. The ends were cut back, 6 bases at V and 4 bases at J, with 9 bases in the middle. The complete variable domain, with remaining parts taken from reference TRBV14 and TRBJ1-2, reads EAGVTQFPSHSVIEKGQTVTLRCDPISGHDNLYWYRRVMGKEIKFLLHFVKESKQDESGMPNNRFLAERTGGTYSTLKVQPAELEDSGVYFCASSTASYGYTFGSGTRLTVV.

The CDR3 DNA reads TGTGCCTGGAGTGATCTAGGGGTTACTGAAAAACTGTTTTTT. Its protein product is CAWSDLGVTEKLFF. The rearrangement uses TRBV30 and TRBJ1-4, with D perhaps TRBD1 (5 bases). V was pared by 1 base and J by 7 bases, with 13 bases between. The CDR3 runs 14 residues. CDR1 is GTSNPN, CDR2 SVGIG, per germline (reference sequence). Filled out from reference TRBV30 and TRBJ1-4, the complete variable domain reads SQTIHQWPATLVQPVGSPLSLECTVEGTSNPNLYWYRQAAGRGLQLLFYSVGIGQISSEVPQNLSASRPQDRQFILSSKKLLLSDSGFYLCAWSDLGVTEKLFFGSGTQLSVL.

V gene TRBV14 combines with J gene TRBJ2-3; the match to TRBD2 covers 12 bases. Germline CDR1 SGHDN, CDR2 FVKESK. V was clipped by 4 bases and J by 5 bases; unmatched bases: 10. This CDR3 is built from 17 residues. The CDR3 loop is CASSPSGPSGRGDTQYF. CDR3 sequence (DNA): TGTGCCAGCAGCCCCTCGGGCCCTAGCGGGAGGGGAGATACGCAGTATTTT. The full variable domain, rest sourced from reference TRBV14 and TRBJ2-3, is EAGVTQFPSHSVIEKGQTVTLRCDPISGHDNLYWYRRVMGKEIKFLLHFVKESKQDESGMPNNRFLAERTGGTYSTLKVQPAELEDSGVYFCASSPSGPSGRGDTQYFGPGTRLTVL.

Remarks on this clone: This CDR3 is also generated by other DNA sequences in the sample. The chain carries TRBV30 and TRBJ2-7; TRBD1 matches at 9 bases. V shed 5 bases, J shed 4 bases, and the junction held 6 bases outside the gene matches. The CDR3 covers 13 residues. Germline CDR1 and CDR2: GTSNPN and SVGIG (reference sequence). The CDR3 DNA is TGTGCCTGGGGGACAGGGTCCTCGTACGAGCAGTACTTC. It encodes CAWGTGSSYEQYF.

The chain is built from TRBV9 and TRBJ1-5; D not resolved. Trimming shortened V by 5 bases and J by 3 bases, and 12 bases separated the two germline ends. The CDR3 is made up of 14 amino acids. From germline, CDR1 is SGDLS and CDR2 YYNGEE. CDR3 sequence reads: CASRVKGANQPQHF. DNA for the CDR3: TGTGCCAGCAGAGTAAAGGGTGCCAATCAGCCCCAGCATTTT.

This clone has just one count. The V gene is TRBV7-9, the J gene TRBJ1-1; TRBD1 agrees at 7 bases. This CDR3 comprises 15 residues. V lost 4 bases, J lost 0 bases, and 5 bases stayed unmatched. Looked up from germline, CDR1 is SEHNR and CDR2 is FQNEAQ (reference sequence). The chain's CDR3 is CASSYRTGLNTEAFF. In nucleotides, the CDR3 is TGTGCCAGCAGCTATAGGACAGGCCTGAACACTGAAGCTTTCTTT. Based on the CDR3 plus reference TRBV7-9 and TRBJ1-1, the full variable domain is DTGVSQNPRHKITKRGQNVTFRCDPISEHNRLYWYRQTLGQGPEFLTYFQNEAQLEKSRLLSDRFSAERPKGSFSTLEIQRTEQGDSAMYLCASSYRTGLNTEAFFGQGTRLTVV.

This chain uses TRBV12-3 or TRBV12-4 with TRBJ2-7; D not resolved. V lost 0 bases, J lost 4 bases, and 7 bases lay in between. This CDR3 comprises 13 residues. The CDR3, as DNA: TGTGCCAGCAGTTTAGCGTTTCGTTACGAGCAGTACTTC. It specifies CASSLAFRYEQYF.

The chain combines TRBV11-3 with TRBJ1-4; D is unclear. The CDR3 loop spans 14 amino acids. Germline loops: CDR1 SGHNT, CDR2 YENEEA. Trimming took 9 bases from V and 3 from J, leaving 14 bases between them. The DNA for the CDR3 is TGTGCCAGAGCCCCCTGGAGTGCTAATGAAAAACTGTTTTTT. Its protein is CARAPWSANEKLFF.

The V gene is TRBV6-4, the J gene TRBJ2-1; 8 bases are a match to TRBD1. Looked up from germline, CDR1 is MRHNA and CDR2 is SNTAGT. Trimming cost V 6 bases and J 6 bases; bases outside gene matches: 4. The CDR3 is 13 amino acids. CDR3 in DNA: TGTGCCAGCAGCGTTACAGGGGGCAATGAGCAGTTCTTC. Translating gives CASSVTGGNEQFF.

This chain uses TRBV7-2 with TRBJ1-1, with D tentatively TRBD1 (5 bases). The CDR3 is 13 amino acids. Germline V CDR1 and CDR2: SGHTA, FQGNSA. V gave up 1 base and J gave up 9 bases, with 12 bases separating them. The CDR3 protein is CASSLDVGPQAFF. The CDR3 DNA follows: TGTGCCAGCAGCTTAGATGTGGGGCCTCAAGCTTTCTTT.

The chain links TRBV6-1 to TRBJ1-4; D is possibly TRBD1 (5 bases). The V and J ends lost 3 bases and 7 bases respectively, with 15 bases between them. CDR3 size: 15 residues. Germline V gives CDR1 MNHNS, CDR2 SASEGT. The CDR3, as DNA: TGTGCCAGCAGTGACGGGACTGCGGCGAGTGAAAAACTGTTTTTT. It encodes CASSDGTAASEKLFF.

This chain connects TRBV7-2 to TRBJ2-3; TRBD1 might be the D (6 bases). V gave up 1 base and J gave up 2 bases, with 7 bases separating them. The V gene's germline CDR1 is SGHTA and CDR2 FQGNSA. The CDR3 covers 14 residues. The CDR3 DNA reads TGTGCCAGCAGCTTAGACAGGGACACAGATACGCAGTATTTT. This codes for CASSLDRDTDTQYF.

The chain has TRBV19 and TRBJ2-7; possibly TRBD2 for D (5 bases). The CDR3 has 16 amino acids. V dropped 5 bases and J dropped 0 bases, with 17 bases sitting between them. Germline CDR1 and CDR2: LNHDA and SQIVND (reference sequence). The CDR3 DNA is TGTGCCAGTAGTGCGATAGGAGGCGTTAGCTCCTACGAGCAGTACTTC. Translating gives CASSAIGGVSSYEQYF.

The CDR3 loop reads CASSPGQSTDTQYF. DNA for the CDR3: TGTGCCAGCAGCCCGGGACAGAGCACAGATACGCAGTATTTT. The chain employs TRBV5-6 and TRBJ2-3, with TRBD1 matching over 7 bases. Trimming took 4 bases from V and 0 from J; bases not matched to a gene: 2. The V gene's germline CDR1 is SGHDT and CDR2 YYEEEE. The CDR3 totals 14 residues.

This clone appeared a single time. The junction shows a germline mismatch at one end, possibly a read error. The V and J genes are TRBV7-7 and TRBJ2-2; D perhaps matches TRBD1 (6 bases). Germline V gene lookup returns CDR1 SSHAT and CDR2 FNYEAQ (reference sequence). This CDR3 has 17 residues. CDR3 DNA sequence: TGTGCTAGCAGCTTAGACAGCCTTTATACAGGGACCGGGGAGCTGTTTTTT. Translating it yields CASSLDSLYTGTGELFF.